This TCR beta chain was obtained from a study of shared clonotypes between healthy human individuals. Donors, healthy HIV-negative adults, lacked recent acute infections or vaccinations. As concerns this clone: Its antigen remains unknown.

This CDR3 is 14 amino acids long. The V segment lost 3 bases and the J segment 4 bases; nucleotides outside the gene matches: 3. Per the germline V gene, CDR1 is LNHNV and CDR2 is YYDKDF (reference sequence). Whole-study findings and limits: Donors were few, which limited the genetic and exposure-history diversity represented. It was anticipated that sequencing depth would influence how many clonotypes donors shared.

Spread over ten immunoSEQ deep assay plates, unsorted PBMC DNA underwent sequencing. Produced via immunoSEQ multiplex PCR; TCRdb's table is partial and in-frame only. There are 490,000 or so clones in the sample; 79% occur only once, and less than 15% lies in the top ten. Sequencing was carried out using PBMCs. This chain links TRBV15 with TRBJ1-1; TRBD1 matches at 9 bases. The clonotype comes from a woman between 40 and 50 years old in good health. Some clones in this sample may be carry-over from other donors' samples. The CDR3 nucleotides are TGTGCCACCAGCAGCCAGACAGGGGGCACTGAAGCTTTCTTT. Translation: CATSSQTGGTEAFF.